These 18 T cell receptor beta chains came from one sample sequenced in a study of blood T cells in healthy people across ages. Alongside a J-beta primer mix, a sample-barcoded 5' primer served in a second PCR lasting about 6 to 11 cycles. TCRdb re-called the 5' RACE reads through MiXCR, storing one row per CDR3 protein. The data show about 580,000 distinct CDR3 sequences, roughly 43% seen once. Sample: blood. Every receptor here comes from a man older than 75 in good health.

The chain links TRBV28 to TRBJ1-1; a weak D match, TRBD1 (5 bases). CDR3 length equals 14 residues. CDR1 and CDR2 (germline): MDHEN, SYDVKM. The V gene lost 5 bases and the J gene lost 0 bases, with 10 bases spanning the gap. The CDR3 region has the DNA TGTGCCAGCAGTGGGGACGCGATGAACACTGAAGCTTTCTTT. It translates to CASSGDAMNTEAFF.

CDR3 in DNA: TGTGCCAGCAGCTCAGGACAGGGGGCAATCCTAGATACGCAGTATTTT. It translates to CASSSGQGAILDTQYF. The V and J genes are TRBV7-9 and TRBJ2-3; 11 bases align to TRBD1. CDR3 length: 16 residues. The germline V gene encodes CDR1 SEHNR and CDR2 FQNEAQ (reference sequence). After removal of 4 bases from V and 5 bases from J, the junction contained 8 bases not matched to a gene.

The chain is built from TRBV10-3 and TRBJ2-1, with D maybe TRBD2 (6 bases). Germline CDR1 ENHRY, CDR2 SYGVKD. V lost 9 bases and J lost 8, with 11 bases in between. The CDR3 covers 11 residues. The CDR3 DNA follows: TGTGCCATTGGAGGGGCCTATGAGCAGTTCTTC. It is translated as CAIGGAYEQFF.

This chain joins TRBV7-2 and TRBJ1-2; D is unclear. The V end lost 0 bases, the J end lost 7 bases, and 18 bases lay between the germline ends. Germline-derived CDR1 and CDR2 are SGHTA and FQGNSA. The CDR3 is made up of 16 amino acids. CDR3: CASSLATLLVVGGYTF. The CDR3 nucleotides are TGTGCCAGCAGCTTAGCTACGCTGCTGGTGGTCGGTGGCTACACCTTC.

As to this clonotype: Compared with germline, one end of the junction differs, possibly owing to a read error. The chain recombines TRBV29-1 with TRBJ2-1, with D unresolved. Germline V gene lookup returns CDR1 SQVTM and CDR2 ANQGSEA. This CDR3 has 13 amino acids. CDR3 sequence: CSVVRTVYNGQFF. CDR3 sequence (DNA): TGCAGCGTTGTAAGGACCGTATACAATGGGCAGTTCTTC.

This clonotype showed up just a few times. The chain combines TRBV28 with TRBJ2-4; 9 bases map to TRBD1. The V gene's germline CDR1 is MDHEN and CDR2 SYDVKM. There are 14 residues in the CDR3. The V gene end was trimmed by 6 bases and the J gene end by 9 bases; junction bases not matched to a gene: 9. CDR3 sequence reads: CASSKQGARGIQYF. The DNA for the CDR3 is TGTGCCAGCAGCAAACAGGGGGCTCGTGGCATTCAGTACTTC.

This clonotype was seen only a few times. The chain couples TRBV14 to TRBJ2-5; D might be TRBD2 (6 bases). V dropped 1 base and J dropped 7 bases, with 16 bases sitting between them. This CDR3 spans 15 amino acids. CDR1 and CDR2 from the germline V gene are SGHDN and FVKESK. The CDR3 here is CASSQGGLPIGTQYF. The CDR3 nucleotides are TGTGCCAGCAGCCAAGGGGGACTGCCCATTGGGACCCAGTACTTC.

The rearrangement links TRBV5-1 to TRBJ1-1, with TRBD1 matching 8 bases. Trimming removed 7 bases from V and 3 bases from J; junction bases left unmatched: 8. Germline values: CDR1 SGHRS, CDR2 YFSETQ. CDR3 length equals 14 residues. Here the CDR3 reads CASRGQGDYTEAFF. The CDR3 bases are TGCGCCAGCCGCGGACAGGGCGATTACACTGAAGCTTTCTTT.

Here the CDR3 DNA reads TGTGCCAGCAGCTTAAGAGGAGGGCCCGGCGGGGAGCTGTTTTTT. This codes for CASSLRGGPGGELFF. The chain employs TRBV7-3 and TRBJ2-2; tentatively, D is TRBD2 (6 bases). Germline lookup yields CDR1 SGHTA and CDR2 FQGTGA. This CDR3 region has 15 residues. V lost 1 base and J lost 7, with 13 bases in between.

About this clonotype: A much larger clone lies a single base off, so this may be a read error. This rearrangement joins TRBV27 to TRBJ2-1, with 8 bases fitting TRBD2. Matching the DNA end better, TRBJ2-7 makes the J call doubtful. The CDR3 has 15 amino acids. From germline, CDR1 is MNHEY and CDR2 SMNVEV (reference sequence). The CDR3 loop is CASSPGGGSYNEQYF. The CDR3 nucleotides are TGTGCCAGCAGCCCGGGGGGGGGCTCCTACAATGAGCAGTACTTC.

This clonotype was seen a single time. The chain carries TRBV5-1 and TRBJ1-1; the match to TRBD1 covers 7 bases. The CDR3 totals 15 residues. The germline V gene encodes CDR1 SGHRS and CDR2 YFSETQ. J was trimmed by 1 base and V by 5 bases; bases with no gene match: 8. CDR3 DNA sequence: TGCGCCAGCAGTTTGACGCAGGGGGGGAACACTGAAGCTTTCTTT. Translating gives CASSLTQGGNTEAFF.

This clonotype was seen more than once but under ten times. The rearrangement uses TRBV29-1 and TRBJ2-1, with 7 bases aligning to TRBD1. CDR3 size: 12 residues. After removal of 6 bases from V and 10 bases from J, the junction contained 9 bases not matched to a gene. CDR1 is SQVTM and CDR2 is ANQGSEA in the germline V gene. The chain's CDR3 is CSVERQGYEQFF. The CDR3 DNA is TGCAGCGTGGAAAGACAGGGCTACGAGCAGTTCTTC.

This chain uses TRBV6-5 with TRBJ1-1, with D unresolved. The V end lost 2 bases, the J end lost 1 base, and 8 bases lay between the germline ends. The CDR3 contains 14 residues. Germline values: CDR1 MNHEY, CDR2 SVGAGI. The CDR3 DNA is TGTGCCAGCAGTTACAGGGTAAAGAACACTGAAGCTTTCTTT. This sequence encodes CASSYRVKNTEAFF.

In this sample, this clonotype turned up once. The gene calls are TRBV7-2 and TRBJ1-4; a weak D match, TRBD1 (6 bases). Germline CDR1 SGHTA, CDR2 FQGNSA. The V end lost 5 bases, the J end lost 8 bases, and 15 bases lay between the germline ends. The CDR3 length is 14 residues. CDR3 DNA sequence: TGTGCCAGCAGCCTGGACAGCCGGGGGGAAAAACTGTTTTTT. Protein product: CASSLDSRGEKLFF.

In the case of this clonotype: A read error may produce the germline difference seen at one junction end. V is TRBV6-5 and J is TRBJ1-2; 9 positions match TRBD1. Germline CDR1 reads MNHEY; CDR2 reads SVGAGI. The CDR3 runs to 13 residues. The CDR3 nucleotides read TGTGCCAGCAGAGCACAGGGGGCCGATGGCTACGCCTTC. Residues: CASRAQGADGYAF.

This clonotype was picked up a small number of times. The chain uses TRBV20-1 and TRBJ2-5; the match to TRBD1 covers 7 bases. This CDR3 is 15 amino acids long. The J segment lost 3 bases and the V segment lost 0 bases, leaving 7 bases of the junction unmatched. Germline V gives CDR1 DFQATT, CDR2 SNEGSKA (reference sequence). CDR3 in DNA: TGCAGTGCTAGAGATTTCACAGGGGCCGAAGAGACCCAGTACTTC. It specifies CSARDFTGAEETQYF.

This clonotype has only one observation. The chain recombines TRBV5-1 with TRBJ2-5; D unresolved. The CDR3 length is 13 residues. Per the germline V gene, CDR1 is SGHRS and CDR2 is YFSETQ. Trimming stripped 6 bases from V and 1 base from J, with 10 bases between. The CDR3 region is CASMGFGQETQYF. DNA for the CDR3: TGCGCCAGCATGGGGTTTGGCCAAGAGACCCAGTACTTC.

This clonotype was counted between two and nine times. V and J are TRBV7-2 and TRBJ2-3; maybe TRBD1 (6 bases). The CDR3 extends over 17 amino acids. Trimming removed 6 bases at V and 6 bases at J, with 25 bases between. The germline V gene encodes CDR1 SGHTA and CDR2 FQGNSA. As DNA, the CDR3 is TGTGCCAGCAGGGTACAGGGCCCAGGGTTCGCCGGGGATACGCAGTATTTT. Translating it yields CASRVQGPGFAGDTQYF.